The 2 T cell receptor beta chains given below trace back to one sample, sequenced in a study of T cell repertoires in cytomegalovirus infection. These receptors have no identified antigens. Each CDR3 protein is one row after TCRdb ran MiXCR on the reads. Seen here are around 750,000 distinct CDR3 sequences, 30% to 35% observed once, and the top ten hold over 10%. This material consisted of cultured CD8+ T cells from PBMCs, taken from culture after CMV antigen stimulation. These receptors originate from a human donor in good health (CMV status not recorded). Some clones in this sample may be carry-over from other donors' samples.

Details on this clonotype: As the CDR3 is not closed by the conserved phenylalanine or tryptophan, this likely results from a read error. The chain has TRBV7-2 and TRBJ1-2, with a weak D call TRBD1 (5 bases). Germline assignment: CDR1 SGHTA and CDR2 FQGNSA. V was clipped by 3 bases and J by 2 bases, with 13 bases between them. The CDR3 consists of 15 residues. The chain's CDR3 is CASSFFLGPNYGYTI. CDR3 DNA: TGTGCCAGCAGCTTCTTTTTGGGACCGAACTATGGCTACACCATC.

V is TRBV2 and J is TRBJ2-1; D may be TRBD1 (6 bases). The CDR3 totals 13 residues. CDR1 is SNHLY, CDR2 FYNNEI, per germline. V dropped 11 bases and J dropped 2 bases, with 13 bases sitting between them. CDR3 DNA sequence: TGTGCCTCTGAAAAGGGGGCCTACAATGAGCAGTTCTTC. Its protein product is CASEKGAYNEQFF. Filled out from reference TRBV2 and TRBJ2-1, the complete variable domain reads EPEVTQTPSHQVTQMGQEVILRCVPISNHLYFYWYRQILGQKVEFLVSFYNNEISEKSEIFDDQFSVERPDGSNFTLKIRSTKLEDSAMYFCASEKGAYNEQFFGPGTRLTVL.